These 28 T cell receptor beta chains were sequenced from one sample in a study of radiation and T cells in renal cell carcinoma. Clones were read by immunoSEQ multiplex PCR, and TCRdb kept only the in-frame ones, dropping some. Found here are 120,000 to 150,000 clones, about 88% of them singletons; the top ten hold around 4%. Sample time point: baseline pretreatment blood. Stated treatment: 15 Gy SBRT to primary tumor, nephrectomy 4 weeks later. The source was blood, collected from a patient whose treatment included radiotherapy and nephrectomy. These receptor sequences come from a woman aged 70-85 years with renal cell carcinoma.

V is TRBV19 and J is TRBJ2-1; D could derive from TRBD1 or TRBD2 (5 bases each). This CDR3 has 16 residues. Germline V gives CDR1 LNHDA, CDR2 SQIVND (reference sequence). V shed 4 bases and J shed 8 bases, with 21 bases lying between them. Here the CDR3 reads CASSTFPGPRPDEQFF. The CDR3, as DNA: TGTGCCAGTAGTACGTTTCCGGGGCCCCGGCCCGATGAGCAGTTCTTC.

The V gene is TRBV5-4, the J gene TRBJ2-3, with TRBD2 matching 9 bases. Germline V gene lookup returns CDR1 SGHNT and CDR2 YYREEE (reference sequence). CDR3 length equals 15 residues. V was clipped by 4 bases and J by 1 base; unmatched bases: 4. This chain's CDR3 is CASSPSGGRTDTQYF. The CDR3 DNA is TGTGCCAGCAGCCCGAGCGGGGGGCGCACAGATACGCAGTATTTT.

J is TRBJ2-5 and V is TRBV7-3, with TRBD1 matching 7 bases. Per germline, CDR1 SGHTA and CDR2 FQGTGA. Losses at the gene ends were 5 bases for V and 4 bases for J; bases not matched to a gene: 7. The CDR3 totals 14 residues. The CDR3 DNA follows: TGTGCCAGCAGCCCTACAGGGGACCCAGAGACCCAGTACTTC. Its protein product is CASSPTGDPETQYF. Combining the CDR3 with reference TRBV7-3 and TRBJ2-5 gives the whole variable domain GAGVSQTPSNKVTEKGKYVELRCDPISGHTALYWYRQSLGQGPEFLIYFQGTGAADDSGLPNDRFFAVRPEGSVSTLKIQRTERGDSAVYLCASSPTGDPETQYFGPGTRLLVL.

This chain connects TRBV28 to TRBJ2-2; the D is unclear. The V end was cut by 0 bases, the J end by 4 bases, with 6 bases between. Per the germline V gene, CDR1 is MDHEN and CDR2 is SYDVKM. The CDR3 totals 14 residues. CDR3 in amino acids: CASSLWGVTGELFF. The CDR3 DNA follows: TGTGCCAGCAGTTTATGGGGTGTCACCGGGGAGCTGTTTTTT.

The genes are TRBV11-2 and TRBJ2-5, with TRBD2 identical over 9 bases. In germline, CDR1 is SGHAT, CDR2 FQNNGV. The length of the CDR3 is 15 residues. Trimming cost V 5 bases and J 5 bases; bases outside gene matches: 9. CDR3 in DNA: TGTGCCAGCAGCCCCCAGCGGGGGGATGGGGAGACCCAGTACTTC. This codes for CASSPQRGDGETQYF. The variable domain in full, completed from reference TRBV11-2 and TRBJ2-5, reads EAGVAQSPRYKIIEKRQSVAFWCNPISGHATLYWYQQILGQGPKLLIQFQNNGVVDDSQLPKDRFSAERLKGVDSTLKIQPAKLEDSAVYLCASSPQRGDGETQYFGPGTRLLVL.

The chain employs TRBV7-2 and TRBJ1-3, with D possibly matching TRBD1 (5 bases). The CDR3 runs to 15 residues. CDR1 is SGHTA, CDR2 FQGNSA, per germline. V was cut by 0 bases and J by 2 bases, with 8 bases left in between. CDR3 DNA: TGTGCCAGCAGCTTAGCCCAGGGAGCTGGAAACACCATATATTTT. Protein sequence: CASSLAQGAGNTIYF.

This clone showed up just once. V usage is TRBV11-2 and J usage is TRBJ1-3; no clear D gene. The CDR3 has 15 amino acids. CDR1 is SGHAT, CDR2 FQNNGV, per germline. Trimming took off 1 base at V and 0 bases at J, with 7 bases between the two ends. In DNA form, the CDR3 reads TGTGCCAGCAGCTTAGGCCACAGCTCTGGAAACACCATATATTTT. Its protein is CASSLGHSSGNTIYF.

This clone was seen only once. The J gene is TRBJ2-7, the V gene TRBV6-6; no clear D gene. Germline CDR1 is MNHNY and CDR2 is SVGAGI (reference sequence). The CDR3 is made up of 15 amino acids. V was pared by 0 bases and J by 5 bases, with 14 bases between. The CDR3 DNA follows: TGTGCCAGCAGTTACTCCGTGGGATTTAACGACGAGCAGTACTTC. Translating it yields CASSYSVGFNDEQYF.

This chain links TRBV2 with TRBJ1-1, with D perhaps TRBD1 (6 bases). CDR3 size: 16 residues. Germline loops: CDR1 SNHLY, CDR2 FYNNEI. With 0 bases removed from V and 4 bases from J, the gap between germline ends came to 15 bases. CDR3 DNA: TGTGCCAGCAGTGAAGCTTTGGGACATCTCACCACTGAAGCTTTCTTT. Amino acid sequence: CASSEALGHLTTEAFF.

This chain connects TRBV19 to TRBJ1-5, with TRBD1 matching 7 bases. The CDR3 has 13 amino acids. Trimming removed 7 bases from V and 6 bases from J; junction bases left unmatched: 6. Germline loops: CDR1 LNHDA, CDR2 SQIVND (reference sequence). The CDR3 DNA reads as TGTGCCAGTACGAGGGACAGAGGTCAGCCCCAGCATTTT. Translating it yields CASTRDRGQPQHF.

This chain connects TRBV11-3 to TRBJ2-7, with a tentative D call TRBD2 (5 bases). Germline CDR1 SGHNT, CDR2 YENEEA. Trimming stripped 2 bases from V and 0 bases from J, with 11 bases between. The CDR3 contains 15 residues. CDR3 in DNA: TGTGCCAGCAGCTTATACGGGGTAACCTCCTACGAGCAGTACTTC. This encodes CASSLYGVTSYEQYF.

The gene calls are TRBV9 and TRBJ1-6, with TRBD1 matching over 8 bases. CDR3 length equals 16 residues. The V gene end was trimmed by 4 bases and the J gene end by 9 bases; junction bases not matched to a gene: 12. Germline CDR1 SGDLS, CDR2 YYNGEE. The CDR3 loop is CASSLGQGGFGSPLHF. CDR3 coding DNA: TGTGCCAGCAGCCTTGGACAGGGAGGGTTCGGTTCACCCCTCCACTTT.

A remark on this clone: The sample holds other DNA sequences that translate to the same CDR3. The rearrangement uses TRBV19 and TRBJ1-1; TRBD1 agrees at 8 bases. There are 14 residues in the CDR3. The V segment lost 3 bases and the J segment 1 base; nucleotides outside the gene matches: 1. Germline CDR1 LNHDA, CDR2 SQIVND (reference sequence). This CDR3 is CASSIQGANTEAFF. DNA for the CDR3: TGTGCCAGTAGTATCCAGGGGGCGAACACTGAAGCTTTCTTT.

The chain links TRBV5-1 to TRBJ1-1; possible D gene TRBD1, 6 bases. V was cut by 6 bases and J by 1 base, with 13 bases left in between. CDR3 length: 14 residues. From germline, CDR1 is SGHRS and CDR2 YFSETQ. The DNA of the CDR3 is TGCGCCAGCAAGGGGGGTTTGGGGAACACTGAAGCTTTCTTT. It codes for CASKGGLGNTEAFF.

The gene calls are TRBV4-1 and TRBJ1-4; 8 bases map to TRBD1. With V trimmed by 2 bases and J by 4 bases, 6 bases remained unmatched. Per germline, CDR1 MGHRA and CDR2 YSYEKL. The CDR3 runs to 16 residues. CDR3 amino acids: CASSQRQGPGNEKLFF. Written as DNA, the CDR3 is TGCGCCAGCAGCCAAAGACAGGGGCCCGGTAATGAAAAACTGTTTTTT.

This clone was seen only a few times. The V gene is TRBV4-2, the J gene TRBJ2-7; no clear D. The V end was cut by 0 bases, the J end by 6 bases, with 12 bases between. In germline, CDR1 is LGHNA, CDR2 YNFKEQ. The CDR3 is 14 residues long. CDR3 residues: CASSQDGRAAEQYF. CDR3 in DNA: TGTGCCAGCAGCCAAGATGGCCGGGCGGCCGAGCAGTACTTC.

The V gene is TRBV5-1, the J gene TRBJ2-2, with a weak D call TRBD1 (5 bases). This CDR3 has 15 residues. The germline gives CDR1 SGHRS, CDR2 YFSETQ. Trimming took off 5 bases at V and 1 base at J, with 12 bases between the two ends. CDR3 DNA: TGCGCCAGCAGTCCGGAGACAGTGAACACCGGGGAGCTGTTTTTT. Protein sequence: CASSPETVNTGELFF.

This clone was detected once. The rearrangement uses TRBV30 and TRBJ2-7, with D perhaps TRBD2 (6 bases). This CDR3 has 17 amino acids. Trimming took off 0 bases at V and 2 bases at J, with 20 bases between the two ends. Germline assignment: CDR1 GTSNPN and CDR2 SVGIG (reference sequence). The CDR3 sequence: CAWSVRRVGTVPYEQYF. As DNA, the CDR3 is TGTGCCTGGAGTGTACGGAGGGTCGGGACGGTCCCCTACGAGCAGTACTTC.

The chain combines TRBV5-8 with TRBJ1-1; D may be TRBD1 (5 bases). V was clipped by 0 bases and J by 3 bases, with 15 bases between them. The CDR3 loop spans 16 amino acids. CDR1 is SGHTS, CDR2 YDEGEE, per germline. CDR3 in DNA: TGTGCCAGCAGCTTGGGCCTAAGGGACGGTTACACTGAAGCTTTCTTT. It specifies CASSLGLRDGYTEAFF.

The chain recombines TRBV4-3 with TRBJ2-7; D remains unclear. CDR1 and CDR2 from the germline V gene are LGHNA and YSLEER. The CDR3 is made up of 14 amino acids. V gave up 2 bases and J gave up 0 bases, with 8 bases separating them. In DNA, the CDR3 is TGCGCCAGCAGCCAAAGCGAAAGCTCCTACGAGCAGTACTTC. Translation gives CASSQSESSYEQYF.

The chain joins TRBV5-1 to TRBJ2-1; TRBD1 might be the D (5 bases). CDR3 length: 18 amino acids. V lost 3 bases to trimming and J lost 0 bases, with 19 bases between them. CDR1 is SGHRS, CDR2 YFSETQ, per germline. CDR3 DNA: TGCGCCAGCAGCTCAGCACCCGACAGCGTAAGCTCCTACAATGAGCAGTTCTTC. It yields the protein CASSSAPDSVSSYNEQFF.

V is TRBV5-6 and J is TRBJ2-7; D is possibly TRBD1 (6 bases). Trimming pared 4 bases from V and 2 bases from J, leaving 13 bases between. The CDR3 spans 14 residues. Germline CDR1 reads SGHDT; CDR2 reads YYEEEE. The CDR3 DNA follows: TGTGCCAGCAGCCACGGGACACCACCCTACGAGCAGTACTTC. This encodes CASSHGTPPYEQYF.

This clone was seen once. This chain uses TRBV6-5 with TRBJ1-1, with D unresolved. CDR3 size: 13 residues. Germline V gives CDR1 MNHEY, CDR2 SVGAGI. V was trimmed by 2 bases and J by 6 bases, leaving 10 bases between them. CDR3 sequence (DNA): TGTGCCAGCAGTTACGACCGTCTTTCTGAAGCTTTCTTT. Its protein is CASSYDRLSEAFF.

The chain carries TRBV29-1 and TRBJ1-2; D remains unclear. Germline V CDR1 and CDR2: SQVTM, ANQGSEA. V shed 5 bases and J shed 8 bases, with 15 bases lying between them. The CDR3 extends over 12 amino acids. CDR3 sequence: CSVKPHNGGYTF. The DNA of the CDR3 is TGCAGCGTTAAACCCCATAACGGCGGCTACACCTTC.

The CDR3 here is CASKKAGTDTQYF. CDR3 nucleotide sequence: TGTGCCAGCAAGAAAGCGGGGACAGATACGCAGTATTTT. The V and J genes are TRBV6-5 and TRBJ2-3; 7 bases align to TRBD2. The ends lost 7 bases at V and 3 bases at J; junction bases unmatched: 4. Germline V gene data show CDR1 as MNHEY and CDR2 as SVGAGI. The CDR3 spans 13 residues.

The chain is built from TRBV27 and TRBJ1-2; 7 bases line up with TRBD1. In germline, CDR1 is MNHEY, CDR2 SMNVEV (reference sequence). There are 14 residues in the CDR3. V dropped 3 bases and J dropped 5; count of bases not matched to a gene: 6. For the CDR3, the DNA is TGTGCCAGCAGTTTTAGGGGGCCCGGATATGGCTACACCTTC. Its protein product is CASSFRGPGYGYTF.

The chain combines TRBV5-1 with TRBJ2-3, with 7 bases that match TRBD1. Germline lookup yields CDR1 SGHRS and CDR2 YFSETQ. J was trimmed by 4 bases and V by 6 bases; bases with no gene match: 8. This CDR3 is built from 14 residues. CDR3 nucleotides: TGCGCCAGCAACAGGGGAGCCGGGGCAGATACGCAGTATTTT. Translating it yields CASNRGAGADTQYF.

This sequence joins TRBV6-1 and TRBJ2-5; D possibly corresponds to TRBD1 (6 bases). The germline V and J ends were trimmed by 1 base and 5 bases, with 11 bases remaining between them. Germline lookup yields CDR1 MNHNS and CDR2 SASEGT. CDR3 length: 14 amino acids. This CDR3 reads CASSEGVRGETQYF. The CDR3 DNA reads as TGTGCCAGCAGTGAAGGGGTGAGGGGGGAGACCCAGTACTTC.